This TCR beta chain came from a study of blood T cell repertoires in COVID-19. The overall study: Samples representing acute and convalescent COVID-19 were sourced from the United States, Italy and Spain. T cells, B-cell-depleted T cells, or PBMCs supplied cDNA or gDNA.

In the original workflow: Estimation of nucleated cell counts relied on the amplification of reference gene primers. Only in-frame clones appear in the TCRdb table, and some are missing; sequencing was by immunoSEQ multiplex PCR. V and J calls and clone size are as listed in that table; D and trimming were resolved from the DNA. The profile shows 150,000 to 200,000 clones, about 88% of them singletons. The J segment lost 5 bases and the V segment lost 0 bases, leaving 7 bases of the junction unmatched. Germline CDR1 and CDR2: SGHRS and YFSETQ. The CDR3 spans 16 residues. This TCR was recovered from a woman of 80 years or more in a cohort sampled during active or convalescent COVID-19. Sequenced input: peripheral blood. The rearrangement uses TRBV5-1 and TRBJ2-5, with 10 bases aligning to TRBD2. The CDR3 sequence: CASSLGSSGRSETQYF. The CDR3 region has the DNA TGCGCCAGCAGCTTGGGGTCTAGCGGGAGATCGGAGACCCAGTACTTC.